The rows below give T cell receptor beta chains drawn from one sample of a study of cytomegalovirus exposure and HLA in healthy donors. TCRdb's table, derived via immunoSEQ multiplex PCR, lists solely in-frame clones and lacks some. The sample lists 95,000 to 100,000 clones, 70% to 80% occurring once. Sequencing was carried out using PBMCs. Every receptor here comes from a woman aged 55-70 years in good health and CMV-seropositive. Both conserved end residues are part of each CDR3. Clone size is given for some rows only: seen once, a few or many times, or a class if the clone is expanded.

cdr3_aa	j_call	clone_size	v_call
CASSSRQGDYEQYF	TRBJ2-7	.	TRBV11-3
CAISLHRGETQYF	TRBJ2-5	.	TRBV10-3
CASSFGGGPYNEQFF	TRBJ2-1	.	TRBV6-5
CASSGETASGTLAYEQYF	.	.	TRBV7-9
CASSTPPGNSYNEQFF	TRBJ2-1	.	TRBV19
CASSLGSGLKEKLFF	TRBJ1-4	.	TRBV7-9
CASSSLGAGAVNEQFF	TRBJ2-1	.	TRBV7-9
CASSWQGTVNTEAFF	TRBJ1-1	.	TRBV5-4
CASSPTGLAGNEQFF	TRBJ2-1	.	TRBV7-3
CASSGQGSYEQYF	TRBJ2-7	.	TRBV27
CASSWTGNQPQHF	TRBJ1-5	few	TRBV6-5
CASSQDYRNTEAFF	TRBJ1-1	few	TRBV4-2
CASSQVMLNQPQHF	TRBJ1-5	few	TRBV4-1
CASSGSRRPYEQYF	TRBJ2-7	.	TRBV27
CASSPLGLAGDRPGEQYF	TRBJ2-7	few	TRBV6-4
CASSLSGIYGYTF	TRBJ1-2	few	TRBV5-6
CASSPYRGGYGYTF	TRBJ1-2	.	TRBV28
CASSPTSADTQYF	TRBJ2-3	.	TRBV5-4
CAWSVTSGKKTQYF	TRBJ2-5	few	TRBV30
CASSQGGPGLAGSIRSYEQYF	TRBJ2-7	.	TRBV4-1
CASSLSGGYNEQFF	TRBJ2-1	few	TRBV7-9
CASSPQTGASNQPQHF	TRBJ1-5	few	TRBV28
CASSGGMGYTF	TRBJ1-2	.	TRBV2
CASSVGQTSGSTDTQYF	TRBJ2-3	once	TRBV9
CASSEGGSSYEQYF	TRBJ2-7	.	TRBV6-5
CASSGTGMNTEAFF	TRBJ1-1	.	TRBV5-5
CASRGGLAGGAQETQYF	TRBJ2-5	.	TRBV7-2
CASSLGSGRSGELFF	TRBJ2-2	.	TRBV28
CASSPKLQETQYF	TRBJ2-5	.	TRBV18
CASSFFSGVRDYNEQFF	TRBJ2-1	.	TRBV5-1
CASSETSGRINEQFF	TRBJ2-1	few	TRBV2
CAWSEGLAAEQYF	TRBJ2-7	once	TRBV30
CAWSLATSYEQYF	.	.	TRBV30
CASKKLLAGGEQFF	TRBJ2-1	once	TRBV2
CASSLRARGLYTEAFF	TRBJ1-1	.	TRBV28
CASSRGQGTEAFF	TRBJ1-1	once	TRBV5-4
CASSGPSNQPQHF	TRBJ1-5	.	TRBV2
CASSPQGNEQYF	TRBJ2-7	.	TRBV5-6
CSVGGTGSQPQHF	TRBJ1-5	.	TRBV29-1
CATMAGTGPDTQYF	TRBJ2-3	.	TRBV6-5
CASSLRQGGNTEAFF	TRBJ1-1	.	TRBV5-4
CASSVGEKWGYYEQYF	TRBJ2-7	.	TRBV9